The 9 T cell receptor beta chains below were found in one sample sequenced in a study of cytomegalovirus exposure and HLA in healthy donors. PCR amplification relied on 60 Vbeta primers (plus 13 Jbeta primers). Sequencing was performed with immunoSEQ multiplex PCR; in TCRdb, only in-frame clones are kept and a portion is missing. Among 150,000 to 200,000 clones listed, over 70% were seen once. The material sequenced was PBMCs. All receptors derive from a man in his fifties or sixties in good health and CMV-seronegative.

The V and J genes are TRBV5-4 and TRBJ2-3; 7 bases agree with TRBD2. V gave up 4 bases and J gave up 6 bases; unmatched junction bases: 14. Germline CDR1 and CDR2: SGHNT and YYREEE (reference sequence). This CDR3 spans 16 amino acids. DNA of the CDR3: TGTGCCAGCAGCACTCGGGACTACCCAACCACGGATACGCAGTATTTT. As protein: CASSTRDYPTTDTQYF.

The chain couples TRBV2 to TRBJ1-2, with no clear D. V lost 2 bases to trimming and J lost 14 bases, with 12 bases between them. The germline gives CDR1 SNHLY, CDR2 FYNNEI. The CDR3 runs to 11 residues. CDR3 residues: CASSESPGLTF. The CDR3 region has the DNA TGTGCCAGCAGTGAATCCCCCGGACTTACCTTC.

The chain has TRBV9 and TRBJ1-1; D remains ambiguous. Germline loops: CDR1 SGDLS, CDR2 YYNGEE. Between the trimmed V and J ends, which lost 0 bases and 1 base, there was a span of 7 bases. The CDR3 is 14 amino acids. CDR3 protein: CASSVGGANTEAFF. CDR3 coding DNA: TGTGCCAGCAGCGTAGGAGGTGCGAACACTGAAGCTTTCTTT.

This clone was seen more than once but under ten times. The chain has TRBV9 and TRBJ2-7; no clear D gene. The CDR3 length is 12 residues. Germline V lookup: CDR1 SGDLS, CDR2 YYNGEE. V was cut by 4 bases and J by 7 bases, with 12 bases left in between. The CDR3 sequence is CASSRVRGEQYF. CDR3 nucleotide sequence: TGTGCCAGCAGCAGAGTACGCGGAGAGCAGTACTTC.

The V and J genes are TRBV11-1 and TRBJ1-1; 8 positions match TRBD1. After removal of 5 bases from V and 5 bases from J, the junction contained 7 bases not matched to a gene. This CDR3 region has 14 residues. Germline V lookup: CDR1 SGHAT, CDR2 FQDESV (reference sequence). The CDR3, as DNA: TGTGCCAGCAGCATTCACAGGGGGTGGACTGAAGCTTTCTTT. Encoded protein: CASSIHRGWTEAFF.

The CDR3 coding sequence is TGCGCTGGCCTCAGCTCCTACGAGCAGTACTTC. Amino acids: CAGLSSYEQYF. This chain joins TRBV20-1 and TRBJ2-7, with D uncertain. The CDR3 covers 11 residues. Germline V CDR1 and CDR2: DFQATT, SNEGSKA (reference sequence).

J is TRBJ2-3 and V is TRBV4-1; TRBD1 matches 11 bases. The germline CDR1 and CDR2 sequences are MGHRA and YSYEKL. The CDR3 is 14 residues long. The trim removed 4 bases at V and 4 bases at J, leaving 1 base unmatched. CDR3 coding DNA: TGCGCCAGCAGCCCGGGACAGGGGGCAGATACGCAGTATTTT. Residues: CASSPGQGADTQYF.

This clone was detected once. The chain uses TRBV29-1 and TRBJ1-2; TRBD1 might be the D (6 bases). The CDR3 spans 15 residues. Germline V gives CDR1 SQVTM, CDR2 ANQGSEA. V gave up 4 bases and J gave up 4 bases, with 19 bases separating them. CDR3: CSVGDTVGEGYGYTF. Here the CDR3 DNA reads TGCAGCGTTGGGGACACCGTAGGAGAGGGCTATGGCTACACCTTC.

This chain connects TRBV7-9 to TRBJ1-1, with 10 positions matching TRBD1. The CDR3 runs to 18 residues. J lost 1 base, V lost 5 bases, and 13 bases had no gene match. Germline assignment: CDR1 SEHNR and CDR2 FQNEAQ (reference sequence). CDR3 coding DNA: TGTGCCAGCAGCGTTCGGGACAGGGGCTTCAGAGGGAACACTGAAGCTTTCTTT. Its protein product is CASSVRDRGFRGNTEAFF.